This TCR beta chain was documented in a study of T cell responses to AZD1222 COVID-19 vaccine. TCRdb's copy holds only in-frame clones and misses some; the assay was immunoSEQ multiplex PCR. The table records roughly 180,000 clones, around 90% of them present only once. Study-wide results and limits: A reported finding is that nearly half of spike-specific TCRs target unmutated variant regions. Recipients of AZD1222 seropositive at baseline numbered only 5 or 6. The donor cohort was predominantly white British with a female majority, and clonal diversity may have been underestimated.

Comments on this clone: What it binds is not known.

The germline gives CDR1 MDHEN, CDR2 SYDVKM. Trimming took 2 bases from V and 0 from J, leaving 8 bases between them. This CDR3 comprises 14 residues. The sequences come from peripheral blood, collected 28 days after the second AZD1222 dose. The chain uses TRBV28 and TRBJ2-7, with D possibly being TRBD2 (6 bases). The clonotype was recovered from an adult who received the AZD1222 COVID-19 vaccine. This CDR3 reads CASSLAGSSYEQYF. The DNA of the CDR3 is TGTGCCAGCAGTTTAGCGGGGTCCTCCTACGAGCAGTACTTC.